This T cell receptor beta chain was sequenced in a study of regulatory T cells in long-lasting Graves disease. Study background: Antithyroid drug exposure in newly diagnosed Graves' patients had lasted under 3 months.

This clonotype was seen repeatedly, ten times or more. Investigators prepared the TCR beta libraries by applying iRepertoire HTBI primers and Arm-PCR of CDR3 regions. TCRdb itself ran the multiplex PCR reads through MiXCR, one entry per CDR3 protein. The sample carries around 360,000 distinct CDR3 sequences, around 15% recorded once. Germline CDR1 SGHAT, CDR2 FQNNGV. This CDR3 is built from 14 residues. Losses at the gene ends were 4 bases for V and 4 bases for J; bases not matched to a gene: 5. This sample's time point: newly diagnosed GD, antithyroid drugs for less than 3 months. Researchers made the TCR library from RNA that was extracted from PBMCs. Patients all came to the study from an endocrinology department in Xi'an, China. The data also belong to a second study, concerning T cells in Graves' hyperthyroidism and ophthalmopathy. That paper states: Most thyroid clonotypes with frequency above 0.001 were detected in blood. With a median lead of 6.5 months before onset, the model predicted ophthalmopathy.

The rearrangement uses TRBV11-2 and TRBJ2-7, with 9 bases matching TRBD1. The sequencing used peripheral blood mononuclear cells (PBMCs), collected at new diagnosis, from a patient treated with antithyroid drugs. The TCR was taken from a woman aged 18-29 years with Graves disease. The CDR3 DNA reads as TGTGCCAGCAGCTCCACCGGGACAGGGTACGAGCAGTACTTC. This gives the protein CASSSTGTGYEQYF.